Following are 3 T cell receptor beta chains from one sample sequenced in a study of blood T cell repertoires in COVID-19. The method was immunoSEQ multiplex PCR; TCRdb's version includes in-frame clones alone and lacks a portion of them. The table shows about 80,000 clones, with about four fifths occurring only once. Sequences were obtained from peripheral blood. These receptors were collected from a human donor in a cohort sampled during active COVID-19.

The V and J genes are TRBV27 and TRBJ1-5; possibly TRBD1 for D (6 bases). Trimming cost V 4 bases and J 3 bases, with 13 bases left between them. The germline V gene encodes CDR1 MNHEY and CDR2 SMNVEV (reference sequence). The CDR3 length is 15 residues. DNA of the CDR3: TGTGCCAGCAGTTCCACCGGACAGCACAATCAGCCCCAGCATTTT. This translates into CASSSTGQHNQPQHF.

The chain employs TRBV5-1 and TRBJ1-1; no clear D. Deletions cut 3 bases from V and 2 bases from J, with 11 bases between. Germline lookup yields CDR1 SGHRS and CDR2 YFSETQ. This CDR3 is 14 amino acids long. CDR3 amino acids: CASSSQSFNTEAFF. As DNA, the CDR3 is TGCGCCAGCAGCTCACAGTCGTTTAACACTGAAGCTTTCTTT.

The rearrangement joins TRBV6-5 to TRBJ1-2, with 8 nucleotides matching TRBD1. The CDR3 is 14 residues long. In germline, CDR1 is MNHEY, CDR2 SVGAGI. V shed 6 bases and J 7 bases; nucleotides not matched to a gene: 10. The DNA of the CDR3 is TGTGCCAGCAGGCGCGGACAGGGCGGGGGTGGCTACACCTTC. Translating gives CASRRGQGGGGYTF.